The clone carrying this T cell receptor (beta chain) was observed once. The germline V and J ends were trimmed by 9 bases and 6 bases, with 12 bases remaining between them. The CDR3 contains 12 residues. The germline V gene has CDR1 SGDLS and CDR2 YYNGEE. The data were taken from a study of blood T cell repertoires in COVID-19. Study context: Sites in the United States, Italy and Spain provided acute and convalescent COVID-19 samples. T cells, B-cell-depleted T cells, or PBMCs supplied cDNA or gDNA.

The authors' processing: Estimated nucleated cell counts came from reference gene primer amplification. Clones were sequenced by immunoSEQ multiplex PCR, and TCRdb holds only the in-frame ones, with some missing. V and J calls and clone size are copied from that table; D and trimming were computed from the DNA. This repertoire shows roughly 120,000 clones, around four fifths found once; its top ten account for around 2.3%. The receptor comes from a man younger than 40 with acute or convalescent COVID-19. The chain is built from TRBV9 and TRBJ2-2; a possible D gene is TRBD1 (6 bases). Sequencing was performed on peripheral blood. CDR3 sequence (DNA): TGTGCCACAAATCAGGGGTCCGGGGAGCTGTTTTTT. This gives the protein CATNQGSGELFF.